A selection of T cell receptor beta chains follows, all from one sample in a study of identical twins. TCRdb ran MiXCR on the 5' RACE reads and lists one entry per CDR3 protein. The sample consists of hundreds of thousands of distinct CDR3 sequences, 20% to 25% of them appearing once. The data were also submitted as part of a second study, on T cells expressing NK-cell markers.

The specimen was CD4+ T cells sorted from blood. The receptor source for this set is a woman aged 18-29 years in good health. The CDR3 runs from the conserved cysteine through the conserved F or W. The D gene is left open where the match is weak. Size is omitted from some rows. Given values are once, few, many or a class for expanded clones.

CDR3aa: CASSLVLQNSYEQYF
CDR3nt: TGTGCCAGCAGCTTAGTCCTTCAGAATTCCTACGAGCAGTACTTC
j_gene: TRBJ2-7
d_gene: .
v_gene: TRBV11-2
abundance: few

CDR3aa: CSCLAYEETQYF
CDR3nt: TGCAGTTGCCTAGCGTATGAAGAGACCCAGTACTTC
j_gene: TRBJ2-5
d_gene: .
v_gene: TRBV20-1
abundance: .

CDR3aa: CASTSRQGVGEQYF
CDR3nt: TGTGCCAGCACCTCTCGACAGGGGGTTGGCGAGCAGTACTTC
j_gene: TRBJ2-7
d_gene: TRBD1
v_gene: TRBV7-2
abundance: .

CDR3aa: CASSWGLAVYNEQFF
CDR3nt: TGTGCCAGCAGCTGGGGACTAGCGGTTTACAATGAGCAGTTCTTC
j_gene: TRBJ2-1
d_gene: TRBD2
v_gene: TRBV7-2
abundance: .

CDR3aa: CSAREWGGDSTGELFF
CDR3nt: TGCAGTGCTAGAGAGTGGGGCGGGGACAGCACCGGGGAGCTGTTTTTT
j_gene: TRBJ2-2
d_gene: .
v_gene: TRBV20-1
abundance: .

CDR3aa: CSARVRDTQYF
CDR3nt: TGCAGTGCTAGAGTTCGGGATACGCAGTATTTT
j_gene: TRBJ2-3
d_gene: .
v_gene: TRBV20-1
abundance: .

CDR3aa: CASSQGGASYNEQFF
CDR3nt: TGTGCCAGCAGCCAAGGGGGGGCCTCCTACAATGAGCAGTTCTTC
j_gene: TRBJ2-1
d_gene: .
v_gene: TRBV14
abundance: .

CDR3aa: CASSFATSGNSYNEQFF
CDR3nt: TGTGCCAGCAGTTTCGCAACTAGCGGGAACTCCTACAATGAGCAGTTCTTC
j_gene: TRBJ2-1
d_gene: TRBD2
v_gene: TRBV6-8
abundance: .

CDR3aa: CASSRGQDLLTTF
CDR3nt: TGTGCCAGCAGCCGGGGACAGGATCTATTAACGACCTTC
j_gene: TRBJ1-2
d_gene: TRBD1
v_gene: TRBV3-1
abundance: few

CDR3aa: CSARPGTYEQYF
CDR3nt: TGCAGTGCTAGACCGGGAACCTACGAGCAGTACTTC
j_gene: TRBJ2-7
d_gene: .
v_gene: TRBV20-1
abundance: .

CDR3aa: CASSKRLAGVVDEQYF
CDR3nt: TGTGCCAGCAGCAAAAGACTAGCGGGAGTCGTCGACGAGCAGTACTTC
j_gene: TRBJ2-7
d_gene: TRBD2
v_gene: TRBV7-9
abundance: few

CDR3aa: CASTERYTEAFF
CDR3nt: TGTGCCAGCACCGAGAGATACACTGAAGCTTTCTTT
j_gene: TRBJ1-1
d_gene: .
v_gene: TRBV12-3/TRBV12-4
abundance: .

CDR3aa: CASSSRQGLSYERVF
CDR3nt: TGTGCCAGCAGTTCCAGACAGGGACTTTCCTACGAGCGGGTCTTC
j_gene: TRBJ2-7
d_gene: .
v_gene: TRBV6-5
abundance: .

CDR3aa: CSASSPASPLGEGELFF
CDR3nt: TGCAGTGCTAGTTCACCCGCTAGTCCCTTGGGGGAAGGGGAGCTGTTTTTT
j_gene: TRBJ2-2
d_gene: .
v_gene: TRBV20-1
abundance: .

CDR3aa: CASSLVPGQNTGELFF
CDR3nt: TGTGCCAGCAGCTTAGTACCGGGACAAAACACCGGGGAGCTGTTTTTT
j_gene: TRBJ2-2
d_gene: .
v_gene: TRBV7-2
abundance: .

CDR3aa: CASTLVWTLNYGYTF
CDR3nt: TGTGCCAGCACCCTAGTATGGACACTGAACTATGGCTACACCTTC
j_gene: TRBJ1-2
d_gene: .
v_gene: TRBV6-1
abundance: .

CDR3aa: CSGNRAEETQYF
CDR3nt: TGCAGCGGCAACCGGGCCGAAGAGACCCAGTACTTC
j_gene: TRBJ2-5
d_gene: .
v_gene: TRBV29-1
abundance: .

CDR3aa: CASSYSIFGATDTQYF
CDR3nt: TGTGCCAGCAGTTACTCGATATTCGGGGCCACAGATACGCAGTATTTT
j_gene: TRBJ2-3
d_gene: .
v_gene: TRBV6-2/TRBV6-3
abundance: .

CDR3aa: CASSRNLNTEAFF
CDR3nt: TGTGCCAGCAGCAGAAATTTGAACACTGAAGCTTTCTTT
j_gene: TRBJ1-1
d_gene: .
v_gene: TRBV27
abundance: .

CDR3aa: CASSLNFNEQFF
CDR3nt: TGTGCCAGCAGCTTGAACTTCAATGAGCAGTTCTTC
j_gene: TRBJ2-1
d_gene: .
v_gene: TRBV5-6
abundance: few

CDR3aa: CASSPHTSGSYNEQFF
CDR3nt: TGCGCCAGCAGTCCCCACACTAGCGGGAGTTACAATGAGCAGTTCTTC
j_gene: TRBJ2-1
d_gene: TRBD2
v_gene: TRBV10-2
abundance: .

CDR3aa: CASSLARDVYEQYF
CDR3nt: TGCGCCAGCAGCTTGGCCCGGGACGTCTACGAGCAGTACTTC
j_gene: TRBJ2-7
d_gene: .
v_gene: TRBV5-1
abundance: few

CDR3aa: CATRGPPNEKLFF
CDR3nt: TGTGCCACCAGGGGACCCCCGAACGAAAAACTGTTTTTT
j_gene: TRBJ1-4
d_gene: .
v_gene: TRBV6-1
abundance: .

CDR3aa: CASGQYYGYTF
CDR3nt: TGTGCCTCCGGGCAGTACTATGGCTACACCTTC
j_gene: TRBJ1-2
d_gene: .
v_gene: TRBV6-5
abundance: .

CDR3aa: CASSLVSAGGAQYF
CDR3nt: TGCGCCAGCAGCTTGGTTTCAGCGGGGGGCGCGCAGTATTTT
j_gene: TRBJ2-3
d_gene: TRBD2
v_gene: TRBV5-1
abundance: few

CDR3aa: CSAWDTPNNEQFF
CDR3nt: TGCAGTGCTTGGGACACCCCTAACAATGAGCAGTTCTTC
j_gene: TRBJ2-1
d_gene: .
v_gene: TRBV20-1
abundance: few

CDR3aa: CSARDRTYQPQHF
CDR3nt: TGCAGTGCCCGGGACAGGACTTATCAGCCCCAGCATTTT
j_gene: TRBJ1-5
d_gene: TRBD1
v_gene: TRBV20-1
abundance: .

CDR3aa: CASRTTIMVPSYEQYF
CDR3nt: TGTGCCAGCAGAACGACAATTATGGTACCATCGTACGAGCAGTACTTC
j_gene: TRBJ2-7
d_gene: .
v_gene: TRBV27
abundance: .

CDR3aa: CASSLDFVANTGELFF
CDR3nt: TGTGCCAGCAGCTTAGACTTTGTGGCGAACACCGGGGAGCTGTTTTTT
j_gene: TRBJ2-2
d_gene: .
v_gene: TRBV7-2
abundance: few

CDR3aa: CSARGGFPEQYF
CDR3nt: TGCAGTGCTAGGGGGGGGTTCCCCGAGCAGTACTTC
j_gene: TRBJ2-7
d_gene: TRBD2
v_gene: TRBV20-1
abundance: few

CDR3aa: CSARQVSGQGAQPQHF
CDR3nt: TGCAGTGCACGTCAGGTGTCGGGACAGGGGGCACAGCCCCAGCATTTT
j_gene: TRBJ1-5
d_gene: TRBD1
v_gene: TRBV20-1
abundance: many

CDR3aa: CASNSRGGPGELFF
CDR3nt: TGTGCCAGCAACAGCCGGGGGGGCCCCGGGGAGCTGTTTTTT
j_gene: TRBJ2-2
d_gene: TRBD2
v_gene: TRBV9
abundance: .

CDR3aa: CASSYSGNSVNIQYF
CDR3nt: TGTGCCAGCAGTTACTCGGGTAACAGCGTAAACATTCAGTACTTC
j_gene: TRBJ2-4
d_gene: .
v_gene: TRBV6-5
abundance: few

CDR3aa: CAGLGWVGNTEAFF
CDR3nt: TGTGCCGGCCTAGGGTGGGTGGGGAACACTGAAGCTTTCTTT
j_gene: TRBJ1-1
d_gene: .
v_gene: TRBV6-1
abundance: .

CDR3aa: CASSPGGSGNQPQHF
CDR3nt: TGTGCCAGCAGTCCGGGGGGCTCTGGCAATCAGCCCCAGCATTTT
j_gene: TRBJ1-5
d_gene: .
v_gene: TRBV25-1
abundance: few

CDR3aa: CASGGRGGNQPQHF
CDR3nt: TGTGCCAGCGGGGGTAGGGGAGGCAATCAGCCCCAGCATTTT
j_gene: TRBJ1-5
d_gene: .
v_gene: TRBV6-1
abundance: .

CDR3aa: CASSYWGGTAGYGYTF
CDR3nt: TGTGCCAGCAGTTACTGGGGAGGGACGGCAGGTTATGGCTACACCTTC
j_gene: TRBJ1-2
d_gene: .
v_gene: TRBV6-5
abundance: .

CDR3aa: CASSLAQQETQYF
CDR3nt: TGCGCCAGCAGCTTGGCACAGCAAGAGACCCAGTACTTC
j_gene: TRBJ2-5
d_gene: .
v_gene: TRBV5-1
abundance: few

CDR3aa: CASSQRQITDTQYF
CDR3nt: TGTGCCAGCAGCCAACGACAGATCACAGATACGCAGTATTTT
j_gene: TRBJ2-3
d_gene: .
v_gene: TRBV7-8
abundance: few

CDR3aa: CASSCLAGPYNEQFF
CDR3nt: TGTGCCAGCAGCTGCCTAGCGGGTCCGTACAATGAGCAGTTCTTC
j_gene: TRBJ2-1
d_gene: TRBD2
v_gene: TRBV7-4
abundance: .

CDR3aa: CSARGGRTSGWGFF
CDR3nt: TGCAGTGCTAGAGGCGGTAGAACTTCGGGTTGGGGGTTCTTC
j_gene: TRBJ2-1
d_gene: .
v_gene: TRBV20-1
abundance: .

CDR3aa: CASSLGWAAIIAPLHF
CDR3nt: TGTGCCAGCAGCTTAGGGTGGGCAGCTATAATTGCACCCCTCCACTTT
j_gene: TRBJ1-6
d_gene: .
v_gene: TRBV7-2
abundance: few